One sample yielded the 21 T cell receptor beta chains listed below, sequenced in a study of T cell repertoires and HLA-DP antigens. Libraries were prepared by immunoSEQ multiplex PCR; TCRdb keeps only in-frame clonotypes and omits some of them. Seen here are some 1,300 clones, around two thirds observed once, and the top ten hold 40% to 55%. HeLa cells expressing allogeneic DPB1 restimulated the approximately 15-day-expanded CD4+ cells for approximately 24 h. HeLa stimulator cells carried retrovirally transduced HLA-DPA1/DPB1, HLA-DM, invariant chain and CD80. Sequenced: CD137- CD4+ T cells from cultured PBMCs. The source of these receptors is a man in his sixties in good health and CMV-seronegative.

This clone was seen a single time. The rearrangement uses TRBV7-2 and TRBJ1-1; D remains ambiguous. V lost 4 bases to trimming and J lost 4 bases, with 13 bases between them. Germline V gives CDR1 SGHTA, CDR2 FQGNSA. The CDR3 sequence is 14 residues long. The CDR3 reads CASSSQRGGTEAFF. For the CDR3, the DNA is TGTGCCAGCAGCTCCCAGAGAGGAGGCACTGAAGCTTTCTTT.

This clone was picked up a small number of times. J is TRBJ1-2 and V is TRBV11-2, with D perhaps matching TRBD1 (6 bases). The CDR3 covers 14 residues. Trimming stripped 1 base from V and 6 bases from J, with 12 bases between. Germline V gives CDR1 SGHAT, CDR2 FQNNGV. The chain's CDR3 is CASSLARGTDGYTF. The CDR3 DNA sequence: TGTGCCAGCAGCTTAGCCAGGGGAACGGATGGCTACACCTTC.

The chain recombines TRBV7-6 with TRBJ2-5; 16 bases map to TRBD2. The CDR3 is 18 amino acids. V was pared by 4 bases and J by 7 bases, with 12 bases of the junction left unmatched. Germline CDR1 and CDR2: SGHVS and FNYEAQ. The CDR3 is CASSSLGTSGRGPGTQYF. In nucleotides, the CDR3 is TGTGCCAGCAGCTCCCTTGGGACTAGCGGGAGGGGTCCGGGGACCCAGTACTTC.

This chain joins TRBV6-1 and TRBJ2-5, with 7 bases fitting TRBD1. Germline V gene data show CDR1 as MNHNS and CDR2 as SASEGT. J gave up 3 bases and V 2 bases, and 6 bases lay outside the gene matches. CDR3 length: 15 residues. CDR3 region: CASSEPGQPKETQYF. CDR3 DNA: TGTGCCAGCAGTGAACCGGGACAGCCGAAAGAGACCCAGTACTTC.

This chain links TRBV6-1 with TRBJ1-6; D is ambiguous. Deletions cut 2 bases from V and 8 bases from J, with 16 bases between. Germline V gives CDR1 MNHNS, CDR2 SASEGT. This CDR3 is built from 16 residues. CDR3 DNA: TGTGCCAGCAGTGAACTTGGAGGGCGCGGCCATTCACCCCTCCACTTT. Translating gives CASSELGGRGHSPLHF.

J is TRBJ2-2 and V is TRBV7-2; D call uncertain. Trimming took off 1 base at V and 6 bases at J, with 6 bases between the two ends. Germline-derived CDR1 and CDR2 are SGHTA and FQGNSA. The CDR3 sequence is 13 residues long. As DNA, the CDR3 is TGTGCCAGCAGCTTAGAGCCCCCCGGGGAGCTGTTTTTT. Amino acids: CASSLEPPGELFF.

The gene calls are TRBV10-1 and TRBJ2-7; TRBD2 might be the D (6 bases). This CDR3 spans 12 amino acids. The V and J ends lost 4 bases and 6 bases respectively, with 10 bases between them. Germline CDR1 reads WNHNN; CDR2 reads SYGVQD (reference sequence). CDR3 nucleotide sequence: TGCGCCAGCAGTGGACCCGGGGGCGAGCAGTACTTC. Translation: CASSGPGGEQYF.

This rearrangement joins TRBV15 to TRBJ1-2; 7 bases match TRBD1. Germline values: CDR1 LNHNV, CDR2 YYDKDF (reference sequence). The CDR3 covers 15 residues. The trim removed 3 bases at V and 6 bases at J, leaving 10 bases unmatched. The CDR3 loop is CATSSPGQERDGYTF. As DNA, the CDR3 is TGTGCCACCAGCAGCCCCGGACAGGAAAGGGATGGCTACACCTTC.

The chain couples TRBV2 to TRBJ2-5; D is uncertain. The CDR3 contains 14 residues. Looked up from germline, CDR1 is SNHLY and CDR2 is FYNNEI. With 6 bases removed from V and 7 bases from J, the gap between germline ends came to 18 bases. CDR3 sequence reads: CASSSRLVNWTQYF. In nucleotides, the CDR3 is TGTGCCAGCAGCTCGAGACTTGTCAATTGGACCCAGTACTTC.

This clone was seen just once. The chain employs TRBV25-1 and TRBJ1-2, with D possibly being TRBD1 (5 bases). There are 15 residues in the CDR3. Trimming took off 2 bases at V and 4 bases at J, with 14 bases between the two ends. Germline CDR1 and CDR2: MGHDK and SYGVNS. CDR3 residues: CASSETATEIYGYTF. CDR3 coding DNA: TGTGCCAGCAGTGAAACCGCGACAGAAATCTATGGCTACACCTTC.

The chain combines TRBV2 with TRBJ2-3, with unresolved D. CDR3 size: 12 residues. CDR1 is SNHLY, CDR2 FYNNEI, per germline. V was cut by 6 bases and J by 3 bases, with 7 bases left in between. The CDR3 here is CASSLETDTQYF. CDR3 nucleotide sequence: TGTGCCAGCAGCCTTGAGACAGATACGCAGTATTTT.

In this sample, this clone turned up once. The V call is TRBV19, the J call TRBJ1-4; possibly TRBD1 for D (6 bases). The CDR3 loop spans 15 amino acids. The germline V gene encodes CDR1 LNHDA and CDR2 SQIVND (reference sequence). V was pared by 6 bases and J by 6 bases, with 17 bases between. The CDR3 region has the DNA TGTGCCAGTAGGCCCACAGGGCAGGGGTATGAAAAACTGTTTTTT. Translation gives CASRPTGQGYEKLFF.

The chain is built from TRBV27 and TRBJ1-2; 9 bases agree with TRBD1. The J segment lost 11 bases and the V segment lost 8 bases, leaving 18 bases of the junction unmatched. Germline V CDR1 and CDR2: MNHEY, SMNVEV (reference sequence). This CDR3 comprises 15 residues. This chain's CDR3 is CASGDRGDAYSRYTF. The CDR3 nucleotides are TGTGCCAGCGGTGACAGGGGGGACGCCTATTCTAGGTACACCTTC.

The chain links TRBV5-4 to TRBJ2-4; no clear D gene. Trimming shortened V by 0 bases and J by 0 bases, and 13 bases separated the two germline ends. This CDR3 region has 17 residues. Germline CDR1 SGHNT, CDR2 YYREEE (reference sequence). This CDR3 is CASSLDPVGLAKNIQYF. The CDR3, as DNA: TGTGCCAGCAGCTTGGACCCCGTCGGGCTAGCCAAAAACATTCAGTACTTC.

This clone was seen just once. J is TRBJ2-1 and V is TRBV10-3; 7 positions agree with TRBD2. Germline CDR1 and CDR2: ENHRY and SYGVKD. The CDR3 consists of 15 residues. V lost 6 bases to trimming and J lost 3 bases; unmatched junction nucleotides: 8. The CDR3 loop is CAISPSGLNYNEQFF. The CDR3 DNA sequence: TGTGCCATCAGCCCTAGCGGTTTGAACTACAATGAGCAGTTCTTC.

This rearrangement joins TRBV7-2 to TRBJ1-5; no definite D call. V gave up 0 bases and J gave up 3 bases, with 9 bases separating them. This CDR3 region has 15 residues. The germline V gene encodes CDR1 SGHTA and CDR2 FQGNSA. In nucleotides, the CDR3 is TGTGCCAGCAGCTTAGCCGGACTATACAATCAGCCCCAGCATTTT. This codes for CASSLAGLYNQPQHF.

CDR3 nucleotide sequence: TGTGCCAGCAGCGACGCGAATAGCGCCGCGAACACCGGGGAGCTGTTTTTT. It codes for CASSDANSAANTGELFF. V is TRBV2 and J is TRBJ2-2; perhaps TRBD2 as D (5 bases). Between the trimmed V and J ends, which lost 6 bases and 0 bases, there was a span of 17 bases. Germline CDR1 and CDR2: SNHLY and FYNNEI. The CDR3 spans 17 residues.

The chain uses TRBV7-8 and TRBJ2-2; unclear D gene. Trimming shortened V by 5 bases and J by 1 base, and 5 bases separated the two germline ends. The CDR3 runs 13 residues. Per germline, CDR1 SGHVS and CDR2 FQNEAQ. CDR3 coding DNA: TGTGCCAGCAGCCGTATGAACACCGGGGAGCTGTTTTTT. It yields the protein CASSRMNTGELFF.

In its sample, this clone was seen a few times. The chain couples TRBV27 to TRBJ2-7; 9 positions agree with TRBD1. The germline V gene has CDR1 MNHEY and CDR2 SMNVEV (reference sequence). The CDR3 is made up of 15 amino acids. Trimming removed 6 bases from V and 3 bases from J; junction bases left unmatched: 9. Here the CDR3 DNA reads TGTGCCAGCAGCCGTACAGGGGGCCCAGGCTACGAGCAGTACTTC. Translated, it gives CASSRTGGPGYEQYF.

This clone showed up just once. This rearrangement joins TRBV6-5 to TRBJ2-7, with D hard to call. The germline gives CDR1 MNHEY, CDR2 SVGAGI. CDR3 length: 16 amino acids. Trimming took 0 bases from V and 0 from J, leaving 12 bases between them. The CDR3 protein is CASSYSLAKSSYEQYV. The CDR3, as DNA: TGTGCCAGCAGTTACTCTTTAGCCAAGAGCTCCTACGAGCAGTACGTC.

This clone was detected only a few times. The chain combines TRBV19 with TRBJ1-5; D might be TRBD1 (6 bases). This CDR3 has 18 amino acids. V shed 1 base and J shed 7 bases, with 23 bases lying between them. Germline V gene data show CDR1 as LNHDA and CDR2 as SQIVND (reference sequence). In DNA form, the CDR3 reads TGTGCCAGTAGTATAGCTGGTAGCGGGGGCGCATCCAGGCAGCCCCAGCATTTT. Encoded protein: CASSIAGSGGASRQPQHF.